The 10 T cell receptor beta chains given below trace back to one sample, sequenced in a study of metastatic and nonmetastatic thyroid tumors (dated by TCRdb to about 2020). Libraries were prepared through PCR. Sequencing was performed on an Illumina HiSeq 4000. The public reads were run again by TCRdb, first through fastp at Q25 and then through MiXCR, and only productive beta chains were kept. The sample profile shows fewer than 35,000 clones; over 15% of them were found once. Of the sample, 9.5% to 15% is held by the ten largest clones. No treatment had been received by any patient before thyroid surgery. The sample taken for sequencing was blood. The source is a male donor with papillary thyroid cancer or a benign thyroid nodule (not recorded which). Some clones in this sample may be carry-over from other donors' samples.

The CDR3, as DNA: TGTGCCAGTAGTACCCAAGCGGGAGGGGCAGATACGCAGTATTTT. It specifies CASSTQAGGADTQYF. The chain uses TRBV19 and TRBJ2-3; TRBD2 matches 10 bases. CDR1 is LNHDA, CDR2 SQIVND, per germline (reference sequence). The CDR3 has 15 residues. Unmatched junction bases numbered 5, after V lost 4 bases and J lost 4 bases.

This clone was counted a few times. Here the CDR3 reads CASSSRVSTDTQYF. As DNA, the CDR3 is TGTGCCAGTAGTAGCCGCGTTAGCACAGATACGCAGTATTTT. The chain is built from TRBV19 and TRBJ2-3, with D uncertain. Germline assignment: CDR1 LNHDA and CDR2 SQIVND (reference sequence). Trimming took 4 bases from V and 0 from J, leaving 8 bases between them. This CDR3 contains 14 residues.

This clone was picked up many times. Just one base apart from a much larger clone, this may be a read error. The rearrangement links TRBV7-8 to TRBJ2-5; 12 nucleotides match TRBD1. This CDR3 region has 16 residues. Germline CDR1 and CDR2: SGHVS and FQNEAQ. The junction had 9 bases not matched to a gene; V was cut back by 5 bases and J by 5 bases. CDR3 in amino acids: CASSPPGTGGKETQYF. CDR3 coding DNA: TGTGCCAGCAGCCCCCCTGGGACAGGGGGCAAGGAGACCCAGTACTTC. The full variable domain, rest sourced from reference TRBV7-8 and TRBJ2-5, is GAGVSQSPRYKVAKRGQDVALRCDPISGHVSLFWYQQALGQGPEFLTYFQNEAQLDKSGLPSDRFFAERPEGSVSTLKIQRTQQEDSAVYLCASSPPGTGGKETQYFGPGTRLLVL.

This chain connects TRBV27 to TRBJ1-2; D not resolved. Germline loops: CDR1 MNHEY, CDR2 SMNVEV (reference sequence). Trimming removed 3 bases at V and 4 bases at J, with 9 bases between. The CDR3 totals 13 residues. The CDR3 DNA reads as TGTGCCAGCAGTTTTGGCCCAACCTATGGCTACACCTTC. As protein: CASSFGPTYGYTF.

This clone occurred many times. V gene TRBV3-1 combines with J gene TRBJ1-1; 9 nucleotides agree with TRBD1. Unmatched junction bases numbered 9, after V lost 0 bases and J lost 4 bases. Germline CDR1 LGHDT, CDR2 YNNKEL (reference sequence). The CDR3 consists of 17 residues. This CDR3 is CASSQDPRDRETTEAFF. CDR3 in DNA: TGTGCCAGCAGCCAAGATCCGCGGGACAGGGAGACCACTGAAGCTTTCTTT.

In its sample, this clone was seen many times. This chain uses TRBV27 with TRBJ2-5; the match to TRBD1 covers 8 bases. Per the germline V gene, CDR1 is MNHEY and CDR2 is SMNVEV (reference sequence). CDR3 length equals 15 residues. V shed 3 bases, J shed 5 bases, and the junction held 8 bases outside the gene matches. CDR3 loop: CASSFSGGGMETQYF. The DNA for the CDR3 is TGTGCCAGCAGTTTTTCAGGGGGCGGGATGGAGACCCAGTACTTC.

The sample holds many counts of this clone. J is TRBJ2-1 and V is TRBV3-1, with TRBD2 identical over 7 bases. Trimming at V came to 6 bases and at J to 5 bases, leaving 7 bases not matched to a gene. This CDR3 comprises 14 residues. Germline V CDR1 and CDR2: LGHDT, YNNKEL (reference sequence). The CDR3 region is CASRPSGAHNEQFF. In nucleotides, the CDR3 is TGTGCCAGCAGACCAAGCGGGGCTCACAATGAGCAGTTCTTC.

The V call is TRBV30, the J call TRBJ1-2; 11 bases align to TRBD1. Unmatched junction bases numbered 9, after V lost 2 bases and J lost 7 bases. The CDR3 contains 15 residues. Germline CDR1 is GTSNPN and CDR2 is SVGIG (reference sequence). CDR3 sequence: CAWSPPGQGVGGYTF. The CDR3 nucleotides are TGTGCCTGGAGTCCCCCGGGACAGGGGGTTGGTGGCTACACCTTC.

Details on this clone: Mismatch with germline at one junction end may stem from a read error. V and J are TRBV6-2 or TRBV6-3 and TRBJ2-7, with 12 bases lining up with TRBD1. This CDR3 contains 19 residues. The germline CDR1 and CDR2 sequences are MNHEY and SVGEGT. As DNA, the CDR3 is TGTGCCAGCAGTTCCTTACGGGGACAGGGGGCCGTGTTCTCCTACGAGCAGTGCTTC. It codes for CASSSLRGQGAVFSYEQCF.

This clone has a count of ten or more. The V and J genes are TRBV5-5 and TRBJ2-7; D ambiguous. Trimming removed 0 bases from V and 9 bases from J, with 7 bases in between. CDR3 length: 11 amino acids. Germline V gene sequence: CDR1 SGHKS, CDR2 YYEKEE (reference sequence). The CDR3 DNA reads TGTGCCAGCAGCTTGGGGGTGGTGCAGTACTTC. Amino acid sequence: CASSLGVVQYF.